A single sample gave rise to the 5 T cell receptor beta chains below, sequenced in a study of T cell responses to AZD1222 COVID-19 vaccine. Assay: immunoSEQ multiplex PCR; the TCRdb copy retains only in-frame clones and omits some. The sample has 80,000 or so clones, approximately 80% seen once. Sequencing used peripheral blood, obtained 28 days after the second dose of the MenACWY control vaccine. The receptors stem from an adult who received the MenACWY meningococcal vaccine as a control.

J is TRBJ2-3 and V is TRBV3-1 (or the pseudogene TRBV3-2), with 11 nucleotides matching TRBD2. Germline V gives CDR1 LGHDT, CDR2 YNNKEL (reference sequence). The CDR3 runs to 17 residues. V was pared by 0 bases and J by 4 bases, with 6 bases of the junction left unmatched. The CDR3 region is CASSQDPTSGVSDTQYF. CDR3 in DNA: TGTGCCAGCAGCCAAGATCCGACTAGCGGGGTCTCAGATACGCAGTATTTT.

The V gene is TRBV6-1, the J gene TRBJ2-7, with D unresolved. The V end lost 3 bases, the J end lost 9 bases, and 18 bases lay between the germline ends. The length of the CDR3 is 14 residues. Germline CDR1 reads MNHNS; CDR2 reads SASEGT. For the CDR3, the DNA is TGTGCCAGCAGTGAGCTGGGTTCGAAGATCGTGCAGTACTTC. This gives the protein CASSELGSKIVQYF.

This sequence joins TRBV5-1 and TRBJ2-1; D not resolved. V shed 0 bases and J shed 7 bases, with 2 bases lying between them. The germline V gene encodes CDR1 SGHRS and CDR2 YFSETQ. This CDR3 spans 11 amino acids. CDR3 sequence: CASSLGNEQFF. For the CDR3, the DNA is TGCGCCAGCAGCTTGGGGAATGAGCAGTTCTTC. The whole variable domain, remainder taken from reference TRBV5-1 and TRBJ2-1, is KAGVTQTPRYLIKTRGQQVTLSCSPISGHRSVSWYQQTPGQGLQFLFEYFSETQRNKGNFPGRFSGRQFSNSRSEMNVSTLELGDSALYLCASSLGNEQFFGPGTRLTVL.

The genes are TRBV5-1 and TRBJ1-1; D gene ambiguous. V was trimmed by 0 bases and J by 1 base, leaving 10 bases between them. Germline CDR1 and CDR2: SGHRS and YFSETQ. The CDR3 runs to 15 residues. This CDR3 reads CASSLGRGGNTEAFF. The CDR3 bases are TGCGCCAGCAGCTTGGGACGGGGAGGGAACACTGAAGCTTTCTTT.

This rearrangement joins TRBV6-5 to TRBJ2-7; 11 bases align to TRBD1. J lost 3 bases, V lost 6 bases, and 1 base had no gene match. From germline, CDR1 is MNHEY and CDR2 SVGAGI. This CDR3 has 13 residues. The CDR3 sequence is CASRGTGGYEQYF. The CDR3 bases are TGTGCCAGCAGGGGGACAGGGGGCTACGAGCAGTACTTC.